This T cell receptor beta chain was sequenced for a study of PD-1 blockade in classical Hodgkin lymphoma. This CDR3 is 14 amino acids long. Trimming took off 5 bases at V and 3 bases at J, with 13 bases between the two ends. From germline, CDR1 is PRHDT and CDR2 FYEKMQ (reference sequence). Study-level results: When set against healthy donors, newly diagnosed patients were reported to show lower baseline TCR diversity. Nivolumab initiated under 1 year post-ASCT led to patient exclusion. No one has yet defined what causes the repertoire differences, which may be disease activity or prior therapy.

All patients experienced relapse after autologous stem cell transplantation, and brentuximab vedotin exposure was variable. Best responses fell into complete response, partial response or progressive disease. Produced via immunoSEQ multiplex PCR; TCRdb's table is partial and in-frame only. This table holds 80,000 to 100,000 clones, 81% found once. For this clone: Its target is not known.

This receptor was identified in a human donor with classical Hodgkin lymphoma. The sample consisted of peripheral blood mononuclear cells (PBMCs), taken before the second cycle of nivolumab. This rearrangement joins TRBV13 to TRBJ2-5; D possibly corresponds to TRBD1 (6 bases). The CDR3 spells CASSRRTAKETQYF. CDR3 sequence (DNA): TGTGCCAGCAGCCGCCGGACAGCAAAAGAGACCCAGTACTTC.